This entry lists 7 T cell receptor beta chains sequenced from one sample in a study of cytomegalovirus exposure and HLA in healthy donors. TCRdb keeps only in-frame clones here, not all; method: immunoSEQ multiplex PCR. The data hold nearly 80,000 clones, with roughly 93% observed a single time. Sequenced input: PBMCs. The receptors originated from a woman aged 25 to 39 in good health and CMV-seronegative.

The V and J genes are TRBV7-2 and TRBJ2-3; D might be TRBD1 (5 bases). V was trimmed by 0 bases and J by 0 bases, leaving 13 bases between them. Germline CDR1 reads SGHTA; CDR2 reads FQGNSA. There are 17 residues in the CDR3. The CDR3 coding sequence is TGTGCCAGCAGCTTAGCCTACAGACAGACAAGCACAGATACGCAGTATTTT. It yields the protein CASSLAYRQTSTDTQYF.

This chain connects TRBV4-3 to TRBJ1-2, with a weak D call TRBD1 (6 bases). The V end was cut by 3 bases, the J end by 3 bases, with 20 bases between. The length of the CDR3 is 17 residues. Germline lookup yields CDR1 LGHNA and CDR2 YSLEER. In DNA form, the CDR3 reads TGCGCCAGCAGCCAGGGCCTGGGGGCGGTGGGAGACTATGGCTACACCTTC. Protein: CASSQGLGAVGDYGYTF.

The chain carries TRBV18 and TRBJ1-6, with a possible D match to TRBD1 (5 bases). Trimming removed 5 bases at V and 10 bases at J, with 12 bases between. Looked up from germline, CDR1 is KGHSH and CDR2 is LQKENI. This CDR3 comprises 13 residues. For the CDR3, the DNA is TGTGCCAGCTCAGGGGCGCCGGACTCACCCCTCCACTTT. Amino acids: CASSGAPDSPLHF.

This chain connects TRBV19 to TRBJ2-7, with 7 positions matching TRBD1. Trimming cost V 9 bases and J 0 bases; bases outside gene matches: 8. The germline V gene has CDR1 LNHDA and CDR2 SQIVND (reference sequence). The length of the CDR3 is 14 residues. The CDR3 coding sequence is TGTGCCAGCTCGGACAGGCCATTCTCCTACGAGCAGTACTTC. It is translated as CASSDRPFSYEQYF.

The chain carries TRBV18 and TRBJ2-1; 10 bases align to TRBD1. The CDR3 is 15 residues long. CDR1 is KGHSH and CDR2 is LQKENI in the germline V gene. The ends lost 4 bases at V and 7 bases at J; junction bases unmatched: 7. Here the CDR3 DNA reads TGTGCCAGCTCACTGGACAGGGGGACTGTGAATGAGCAGTTCTTC. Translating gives CASSLDRGTVNEQFF.

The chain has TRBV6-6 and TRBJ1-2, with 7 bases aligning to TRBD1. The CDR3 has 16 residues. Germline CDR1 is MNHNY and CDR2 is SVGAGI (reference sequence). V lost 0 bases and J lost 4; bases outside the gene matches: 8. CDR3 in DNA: TGTGCCAGCAGTTACTCCGCCGGACAGGTTTCCTATGGCTACACCTTC. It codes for CASSYSAGQVSYGYTF.

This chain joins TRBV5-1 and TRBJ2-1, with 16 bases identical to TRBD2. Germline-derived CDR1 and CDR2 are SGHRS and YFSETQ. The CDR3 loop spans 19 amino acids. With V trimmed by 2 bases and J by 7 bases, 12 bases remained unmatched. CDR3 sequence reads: CASSFPGTSGGALGNEQFF. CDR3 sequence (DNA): TGCGCCAGCAGCTTCCCCGGGACTAGCGGGGGGGCTCTGGGGAATGAGCAGTTCTTC.